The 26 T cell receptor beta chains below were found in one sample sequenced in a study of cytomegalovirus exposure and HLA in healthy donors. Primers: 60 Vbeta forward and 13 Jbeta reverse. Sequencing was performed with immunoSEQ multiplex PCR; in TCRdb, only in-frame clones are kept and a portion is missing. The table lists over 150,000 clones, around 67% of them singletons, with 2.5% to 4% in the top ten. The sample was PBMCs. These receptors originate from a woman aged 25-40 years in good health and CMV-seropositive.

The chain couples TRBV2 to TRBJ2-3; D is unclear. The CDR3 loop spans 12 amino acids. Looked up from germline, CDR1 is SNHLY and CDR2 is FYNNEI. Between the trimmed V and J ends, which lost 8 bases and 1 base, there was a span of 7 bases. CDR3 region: CASAPGTDTQYF. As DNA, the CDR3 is TGTGCCAGCGCGCCCGGCACAGATACGCAGTATTTT.

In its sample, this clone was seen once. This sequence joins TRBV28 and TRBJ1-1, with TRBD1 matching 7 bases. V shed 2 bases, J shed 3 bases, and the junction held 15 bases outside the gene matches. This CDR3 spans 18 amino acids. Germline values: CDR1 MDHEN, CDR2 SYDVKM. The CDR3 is CASSLPPRTGLRDTEAFF. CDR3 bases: TGTGCCAGCAGTTTACCCCCCCGGACAGGCCTTAGGGACACTGAAGCTTTCTTT.

The CDR3 sequence: CASSFAGSSTDTQYF. The CDR3 region has the DNA TGTGCCAGCAGTTTCGCAGGCTCTAGCACAGATACGCAGTATTTT. The gene calls are TRBV28 and TRBJ2-3; D ambiguous. Germline assignment: CDR1 MDHEN and CDR2 SYDVKM. The CDR3 spans 15 residues. Trimming stripped 3 bases from V and 0 bases from J, with 10 bases between.

For the CDR3, the DNA is TGTGCCAGCCTCAAAGGGAGGGAAGGGTTAAACAATGAGCAGTTCTTC. Protein product: CASLKGREGLNNEQFF. J is TRBJ2-1 and V is TRBV21-1; the table's D call, TRBD2, has no DNA check behind it. TRBV21-1 is flagged as a pseudogene. The CDR3 totals 16 residues.

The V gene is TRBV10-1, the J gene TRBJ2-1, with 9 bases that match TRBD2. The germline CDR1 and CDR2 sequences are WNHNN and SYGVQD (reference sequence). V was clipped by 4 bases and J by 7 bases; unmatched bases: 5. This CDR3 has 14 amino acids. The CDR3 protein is CASSAASGTNEQFF. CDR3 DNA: TGCGCCAGCAGTGCGGCTAGCGGGACTAATGAGCAGTTCTTC.

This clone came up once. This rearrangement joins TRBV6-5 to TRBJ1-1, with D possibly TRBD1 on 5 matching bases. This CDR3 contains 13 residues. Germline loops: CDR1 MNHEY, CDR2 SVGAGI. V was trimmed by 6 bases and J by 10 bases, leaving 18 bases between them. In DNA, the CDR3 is TGTGCCAGCAGGGAGAAATGGGGCCACGGAGCTTTCTTT. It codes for CASREKWGHGAFF.

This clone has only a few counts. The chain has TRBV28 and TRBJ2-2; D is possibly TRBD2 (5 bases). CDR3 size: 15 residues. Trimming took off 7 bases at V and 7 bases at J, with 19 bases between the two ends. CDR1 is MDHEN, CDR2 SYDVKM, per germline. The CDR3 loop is CASTPSRGQDGELFF. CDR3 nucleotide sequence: TGTGCCAGCACCCCTAGTCGGGGTCAGGACGGGGAGCTGTTTTTT.

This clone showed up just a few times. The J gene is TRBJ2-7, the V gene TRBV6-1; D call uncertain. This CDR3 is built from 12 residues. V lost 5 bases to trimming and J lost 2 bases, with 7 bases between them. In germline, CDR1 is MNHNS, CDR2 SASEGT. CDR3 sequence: CASSQTPYEQYF. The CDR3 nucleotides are TGTGCCAGCAGTCAGACACCCTACGAGCAGTACTTC.

The DNA of the CDR3 is TGTGCCAGCAGCCCCGGGACATTAATGAACACTGAAGCTTTCTTT. Amino acids: CASSPGTLMNTEAFF. The genes are TRBV2 and TRBJ1-1, with a possible D match to TRBD1 (6 bases). This CDR3 has 15 residues. Germline values: CDR1 SNHLY, CDR2 FYNNEI. The ends were cut back, 6 bases at V and 0 bases at J, with 14 bases in the middle.

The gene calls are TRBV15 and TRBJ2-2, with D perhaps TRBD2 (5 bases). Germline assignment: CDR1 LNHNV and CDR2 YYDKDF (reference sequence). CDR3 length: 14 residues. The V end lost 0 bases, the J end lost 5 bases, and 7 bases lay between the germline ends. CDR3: CATSRETRTGELFF. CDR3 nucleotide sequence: TGTGCCACCAGCAGAGAAACTAGGACCGGGGAGCTGTTTTTT.

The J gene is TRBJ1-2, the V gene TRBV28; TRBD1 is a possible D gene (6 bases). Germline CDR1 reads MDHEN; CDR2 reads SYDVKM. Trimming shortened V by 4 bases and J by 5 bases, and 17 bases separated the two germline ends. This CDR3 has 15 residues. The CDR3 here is CASSSSTTGTYGYTF. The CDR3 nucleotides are TGTGCCAGCAGTTCCTCAACGACAGGCACGTATGGCTACACCTTC.

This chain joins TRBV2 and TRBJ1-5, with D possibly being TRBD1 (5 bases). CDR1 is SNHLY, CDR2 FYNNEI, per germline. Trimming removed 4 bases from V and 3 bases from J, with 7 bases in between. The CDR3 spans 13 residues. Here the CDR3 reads CASSGQTNQPQHF. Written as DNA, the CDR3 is TGTGCCAGCAGTGGACAGACCAATCAGCCCCAGCATTTT.

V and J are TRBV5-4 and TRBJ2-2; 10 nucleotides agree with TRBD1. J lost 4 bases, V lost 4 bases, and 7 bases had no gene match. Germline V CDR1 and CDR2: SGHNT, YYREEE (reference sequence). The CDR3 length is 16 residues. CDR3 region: CASSPRQGAGTGELFF. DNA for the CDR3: TGTGCCAGCAGCCCTCGACAGGGGGCGGGCACCGGGGAGCTGTTTTTT.

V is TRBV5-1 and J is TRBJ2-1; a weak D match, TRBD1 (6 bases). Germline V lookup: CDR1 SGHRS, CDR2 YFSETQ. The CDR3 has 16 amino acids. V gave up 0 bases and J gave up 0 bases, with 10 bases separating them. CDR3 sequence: CASSLEGESSYNEQFF. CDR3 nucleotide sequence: TGCGCCAGCAGCTTGGAGGGGGAGAGCTCCTACAATGAGCAGTTCTTC.

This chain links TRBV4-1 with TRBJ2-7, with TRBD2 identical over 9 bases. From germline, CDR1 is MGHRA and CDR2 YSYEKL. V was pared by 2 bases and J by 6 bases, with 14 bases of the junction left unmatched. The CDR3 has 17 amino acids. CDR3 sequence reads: CASSQKTLGAGGPEQYF. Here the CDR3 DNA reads TGCGCCAGCAGCCAAAAGACACTTGGAGCGGGAGGTCCCGAGCAGTACTTC.

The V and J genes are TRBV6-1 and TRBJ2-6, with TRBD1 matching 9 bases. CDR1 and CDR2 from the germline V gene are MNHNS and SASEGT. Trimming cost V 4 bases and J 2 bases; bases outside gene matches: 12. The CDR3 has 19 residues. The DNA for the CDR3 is TGTGCCAGCAGTGTAGATCCGGGACAGGGAGGCACTGGGGCCAACGTCCTGACTTTC. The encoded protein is CASSVDPGQGGTGANVLTF.

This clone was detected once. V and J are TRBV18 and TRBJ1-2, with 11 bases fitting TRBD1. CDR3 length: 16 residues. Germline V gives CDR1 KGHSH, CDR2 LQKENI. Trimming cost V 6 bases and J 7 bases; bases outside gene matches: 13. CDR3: CASSLGQGAASGGYTF. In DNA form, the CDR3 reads TGTGCCAGCTCTCTCGGACAGGGGGCTGCTTCGGGTGGCTACACCTTC.

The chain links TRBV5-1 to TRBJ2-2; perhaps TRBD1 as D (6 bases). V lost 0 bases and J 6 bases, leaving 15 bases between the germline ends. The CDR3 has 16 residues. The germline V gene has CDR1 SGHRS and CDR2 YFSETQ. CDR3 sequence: CASSLAGADLPGELFF. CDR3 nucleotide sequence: TGCGCCAGCAGCTTGGCAGGGGCAGACCTACCCGGGGAGCTGTTTTTT.

In DNA form, the CDR3 reads TGTGCCAGCAGCTTAGCCCTAGCGGGTGGCAATGAGCAGTTCTTC. This translates into CASSLALAGGNEQFF. The V gene is TRBV7-9, the J gene TRBJ2-1, with 8 bases aligning to TRBD2. Germline V gene sequence: CDR1 SEHNR, CDR2 FQNEAQ (reference sequence). The CDR3 totals 15 residues. V lost 0 bases and J lost 6; bases outside the gene matches: 4. The whole variable domain, remainder taken from reference TRBV7-9 and TRBJ2-1, is DTGVSQNPRHKITKRGQNVTFRCDPISEHNRLYWYRQTLGQGPEFLTYFQNEAQLEKSRLLSDRFSAERPKGSFSTLEIQRTEQGDSAMYLCASSLALAGGNEQFFGPGTRLTVL.

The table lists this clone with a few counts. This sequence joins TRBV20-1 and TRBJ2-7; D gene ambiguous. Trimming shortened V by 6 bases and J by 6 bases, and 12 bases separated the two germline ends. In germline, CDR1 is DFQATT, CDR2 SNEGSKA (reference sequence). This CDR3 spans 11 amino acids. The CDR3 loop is CSATVGGEQYF. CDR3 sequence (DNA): TGCAGTGCCACGGTAGGCGGCGAGCAGTACTTC.

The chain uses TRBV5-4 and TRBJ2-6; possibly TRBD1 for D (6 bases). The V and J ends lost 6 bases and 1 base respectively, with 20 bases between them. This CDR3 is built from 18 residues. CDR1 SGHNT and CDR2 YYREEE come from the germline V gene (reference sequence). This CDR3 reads CASKVFPDRLSGANVLTF. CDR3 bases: TGTGCCAGCAAAGTCTTTCCCGACAGGCTGTCTGGGGCCAACGTCCTGACTTTC.

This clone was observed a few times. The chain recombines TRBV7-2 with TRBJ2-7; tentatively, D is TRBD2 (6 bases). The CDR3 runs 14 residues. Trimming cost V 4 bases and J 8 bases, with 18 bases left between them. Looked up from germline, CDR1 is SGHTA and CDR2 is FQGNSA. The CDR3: CASSSEGYRGQQYF. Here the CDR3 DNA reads TGTGCCAGCAGCTCGGAGGGGTATAGAGGCCAGCAGTACTTC. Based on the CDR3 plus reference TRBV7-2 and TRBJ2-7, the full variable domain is GAGVSQSPSNKVTEKGKDVELRCDPISGHTALYWYRQSLGQGLEFLIYFQGNSAPDKSGLPSDRFSAERTGGSVSTLTIQRTQQEDSAVYLCASSSEGYRGQQYFGPGTRLTVT.

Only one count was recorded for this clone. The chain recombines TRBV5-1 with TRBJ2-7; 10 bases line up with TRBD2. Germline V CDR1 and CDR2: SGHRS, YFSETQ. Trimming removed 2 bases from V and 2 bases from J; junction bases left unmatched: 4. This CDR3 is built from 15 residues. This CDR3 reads CASSLLAGLPYEQYF. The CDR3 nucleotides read TGCGCCAGCAGCTTACTAGCGGGACTCCCCTACGAGCAGTACTTC.

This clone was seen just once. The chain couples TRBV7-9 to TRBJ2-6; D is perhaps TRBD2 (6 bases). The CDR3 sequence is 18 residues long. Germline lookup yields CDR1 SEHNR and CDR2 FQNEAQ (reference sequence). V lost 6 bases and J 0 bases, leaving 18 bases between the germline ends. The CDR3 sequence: CASSSGRVAYSGANVLTF. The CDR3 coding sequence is TGTGCCAGCAGTAGCGGTAGGGTGGCCTACTCTGGGGCCAACGTCCTGACTTTC.

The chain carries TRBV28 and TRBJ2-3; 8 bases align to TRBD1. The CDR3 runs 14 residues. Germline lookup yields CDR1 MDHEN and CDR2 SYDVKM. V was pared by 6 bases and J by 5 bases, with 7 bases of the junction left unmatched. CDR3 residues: CASSPGGRIDTQYF. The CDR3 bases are TGTGCCAGCAGCCCAGGGGGCCGAATAGATACGCAGTATTTT.

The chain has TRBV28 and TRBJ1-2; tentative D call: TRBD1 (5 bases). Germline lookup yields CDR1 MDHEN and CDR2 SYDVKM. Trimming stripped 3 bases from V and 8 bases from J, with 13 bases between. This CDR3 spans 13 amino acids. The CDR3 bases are TGTGCCAGCAGTTTTCGGGGGAGGGAAGGCTACACCTTC. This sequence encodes CASSFRGREGYTF.